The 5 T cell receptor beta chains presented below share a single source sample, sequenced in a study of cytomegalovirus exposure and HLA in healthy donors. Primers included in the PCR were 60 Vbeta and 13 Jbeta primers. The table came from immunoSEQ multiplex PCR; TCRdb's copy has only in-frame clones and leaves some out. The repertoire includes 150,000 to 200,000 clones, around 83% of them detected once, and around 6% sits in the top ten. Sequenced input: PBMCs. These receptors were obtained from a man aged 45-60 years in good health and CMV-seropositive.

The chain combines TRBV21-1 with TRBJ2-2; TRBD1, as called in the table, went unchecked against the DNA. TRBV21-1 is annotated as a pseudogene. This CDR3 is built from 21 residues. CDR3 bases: TGTGCCAGCAGCAAAATCCCGCCGTATGGAGTGGGGCCGAAATCCACCGGGGAGCTGTTTTTT. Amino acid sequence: CASSKIPPYGVGPKSTGELFF.

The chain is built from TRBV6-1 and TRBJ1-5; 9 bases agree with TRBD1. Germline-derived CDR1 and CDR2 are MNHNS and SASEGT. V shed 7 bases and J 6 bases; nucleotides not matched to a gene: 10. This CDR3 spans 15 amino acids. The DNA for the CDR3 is TGTGCCAGCACCGTGGGACAGGGAGGCGGTCAGCCCCAGCATTTT. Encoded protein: CASTVGQGGGQPQHF.

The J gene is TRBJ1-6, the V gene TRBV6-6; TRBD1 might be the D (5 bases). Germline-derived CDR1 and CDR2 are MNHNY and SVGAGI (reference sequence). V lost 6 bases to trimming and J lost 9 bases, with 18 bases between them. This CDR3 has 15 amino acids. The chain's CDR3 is CASRQGGGSGSPLHF. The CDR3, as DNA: TGTGCCAGCAGGCAGGGCGGGGGGAGTGGTTCACCCCTCCACTTT.

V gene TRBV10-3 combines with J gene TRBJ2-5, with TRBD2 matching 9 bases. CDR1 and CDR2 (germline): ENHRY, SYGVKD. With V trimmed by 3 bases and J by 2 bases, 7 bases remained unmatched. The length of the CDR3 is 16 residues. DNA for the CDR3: TGTGCCATCAGTGACGAGTCTAGCGGGGCACAAGAGACCCAGTACTTC. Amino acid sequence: CAISDESSGAQETQYF.

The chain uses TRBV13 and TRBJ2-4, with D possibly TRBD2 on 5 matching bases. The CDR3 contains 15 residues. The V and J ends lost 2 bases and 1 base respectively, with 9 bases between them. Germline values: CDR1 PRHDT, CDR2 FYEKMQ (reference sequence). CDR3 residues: CASSLRSGAKNIQYF. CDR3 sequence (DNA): TGTGCCAGCAGCTTAAGAAGCGGCGCCAAAAACATTCAGTACTTC. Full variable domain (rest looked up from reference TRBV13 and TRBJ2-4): AAGVIQSPRHLIKEKRETATLKCYPIPRHDTVYWYQQGPGQDPQFLISFYEKMQSDKGSIPDRFSAQQFSDYHSELNMSSLELGDSALYFCASSLRSGAKNIQYFGAGTRLSVL.